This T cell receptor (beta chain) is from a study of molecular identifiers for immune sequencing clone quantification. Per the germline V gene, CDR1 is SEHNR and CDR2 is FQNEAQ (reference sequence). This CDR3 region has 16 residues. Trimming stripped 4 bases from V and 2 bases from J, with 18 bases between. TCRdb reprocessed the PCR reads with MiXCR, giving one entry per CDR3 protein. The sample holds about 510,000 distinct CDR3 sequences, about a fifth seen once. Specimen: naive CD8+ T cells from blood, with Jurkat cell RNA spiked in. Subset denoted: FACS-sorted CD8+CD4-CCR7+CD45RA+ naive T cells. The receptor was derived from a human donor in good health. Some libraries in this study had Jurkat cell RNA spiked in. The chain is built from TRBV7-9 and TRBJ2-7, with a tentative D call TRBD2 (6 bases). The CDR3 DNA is TGTGCCAGCAGCTCCTACACTATGGGACTTCCCTACGAGCAGTACTTC. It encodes CASSSYTMGLPYEQYF.